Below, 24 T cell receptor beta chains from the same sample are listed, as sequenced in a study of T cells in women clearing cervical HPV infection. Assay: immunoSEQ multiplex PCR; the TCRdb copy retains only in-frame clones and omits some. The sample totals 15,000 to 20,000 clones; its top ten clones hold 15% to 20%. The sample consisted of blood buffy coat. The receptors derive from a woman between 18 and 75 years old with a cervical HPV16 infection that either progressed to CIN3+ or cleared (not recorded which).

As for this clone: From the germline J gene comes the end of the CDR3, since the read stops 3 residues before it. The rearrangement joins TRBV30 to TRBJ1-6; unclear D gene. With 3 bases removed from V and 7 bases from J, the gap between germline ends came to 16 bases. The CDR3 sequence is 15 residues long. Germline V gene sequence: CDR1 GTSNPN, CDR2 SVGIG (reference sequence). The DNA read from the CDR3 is TGTGCCTGGAGCCCCAGAAGGGTTACGAATTCACCC. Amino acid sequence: CAWSPRRVTNSP. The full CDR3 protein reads CAWSPRRVTNSPLHF.

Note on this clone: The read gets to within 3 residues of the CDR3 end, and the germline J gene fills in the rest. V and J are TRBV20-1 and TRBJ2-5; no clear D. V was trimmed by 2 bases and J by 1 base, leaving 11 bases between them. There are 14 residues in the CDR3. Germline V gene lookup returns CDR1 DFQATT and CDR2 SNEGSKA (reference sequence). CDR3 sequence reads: CSARNRSAQETQYF. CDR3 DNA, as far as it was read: TGCAGTGCTAGAAATCGGAGCGCCCAAGAGACC.

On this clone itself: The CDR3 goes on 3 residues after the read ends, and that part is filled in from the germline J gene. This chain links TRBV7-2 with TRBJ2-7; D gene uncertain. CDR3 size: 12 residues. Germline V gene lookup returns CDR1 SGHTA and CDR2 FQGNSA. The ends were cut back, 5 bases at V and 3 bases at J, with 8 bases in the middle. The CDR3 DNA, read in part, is TGTGCCAGCAGCCCCGCTAGCTACGAG. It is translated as CASSPASYE. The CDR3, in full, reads CASSPASYEQYF. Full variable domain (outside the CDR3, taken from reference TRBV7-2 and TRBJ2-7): GAGVSQSPSNKVTEKGKDVELRCDPISGHTALYWYRQSLGQGLEFLIYFQGNSAPDKSGLPSDRFSAERTGGSVSTLTIQRTQQEDSAVYLCASSPASYEQYFGPGTRLTVT.

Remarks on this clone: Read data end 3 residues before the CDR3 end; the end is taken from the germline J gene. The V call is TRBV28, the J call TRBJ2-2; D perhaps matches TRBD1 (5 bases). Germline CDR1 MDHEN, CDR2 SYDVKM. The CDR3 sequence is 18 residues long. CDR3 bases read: TGTGCCAGCAGTTTGTCCGTGGGGCTAGGCTCCTATAATTCACCG. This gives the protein CASSLSVGLGSYNSP. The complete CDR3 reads CASSLSVGLGSYNSPLFF.

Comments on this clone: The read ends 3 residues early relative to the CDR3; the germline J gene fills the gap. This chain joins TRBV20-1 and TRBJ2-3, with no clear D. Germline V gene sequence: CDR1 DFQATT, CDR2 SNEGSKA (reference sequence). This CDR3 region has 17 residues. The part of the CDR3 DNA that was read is TGCAGTGCTAGAGATTACAGAGAGTCTGGCCTCAAAGAGACG. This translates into CSARDYRESGLKET. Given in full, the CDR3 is CSARDYRESGLKETQYF.

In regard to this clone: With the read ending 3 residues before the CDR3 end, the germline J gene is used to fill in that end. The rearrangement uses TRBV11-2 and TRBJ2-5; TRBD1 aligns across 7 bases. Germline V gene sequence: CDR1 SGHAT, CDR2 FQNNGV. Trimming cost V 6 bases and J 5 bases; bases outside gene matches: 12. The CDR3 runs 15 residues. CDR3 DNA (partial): TGTGCCAGCAGATCGTCCGGGACAGAAATGGAGACC. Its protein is CASRSSGTEMET. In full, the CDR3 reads CASRSSGTEMETQYF.

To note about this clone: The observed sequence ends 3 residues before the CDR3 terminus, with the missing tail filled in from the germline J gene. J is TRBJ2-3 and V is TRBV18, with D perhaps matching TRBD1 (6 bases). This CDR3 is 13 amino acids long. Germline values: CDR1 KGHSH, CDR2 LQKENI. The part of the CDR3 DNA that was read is TGTGCCAGCTCACCGGGACAACAAGAGACG. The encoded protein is CASSPGQQET. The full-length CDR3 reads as CASSPGQQETQYF.

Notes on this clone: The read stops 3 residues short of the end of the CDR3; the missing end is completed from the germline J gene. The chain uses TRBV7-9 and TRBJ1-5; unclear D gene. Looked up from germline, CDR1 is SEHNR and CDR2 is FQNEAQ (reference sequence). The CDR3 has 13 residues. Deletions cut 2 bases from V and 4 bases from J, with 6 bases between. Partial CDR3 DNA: TGTGCCAGCAGCTTACAGAGGAATCAGCCC. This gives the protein CASSLQRNQP. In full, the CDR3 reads CASSLQRNQPQHF.

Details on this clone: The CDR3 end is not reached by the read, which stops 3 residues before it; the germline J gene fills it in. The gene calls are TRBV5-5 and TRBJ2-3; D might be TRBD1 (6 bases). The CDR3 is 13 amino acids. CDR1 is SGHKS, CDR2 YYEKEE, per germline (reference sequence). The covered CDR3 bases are TGTGCCAGCAGCTTGCAGGGACAAGAGACG. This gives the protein CASSLQGQET. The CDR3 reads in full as CASSLQGQETQYF.

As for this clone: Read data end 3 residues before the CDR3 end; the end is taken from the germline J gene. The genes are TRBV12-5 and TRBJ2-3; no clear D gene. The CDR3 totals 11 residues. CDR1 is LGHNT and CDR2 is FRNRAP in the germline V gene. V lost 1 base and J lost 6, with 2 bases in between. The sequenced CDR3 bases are TGTGCTAGTGGTTTGGCGGATACG. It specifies CASGLADT. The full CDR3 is CASGLADTQYF. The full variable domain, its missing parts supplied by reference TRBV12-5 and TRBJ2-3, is DARVTQTPRHKVTEMGQEVTMRCQPILGHNTVFWYRQTMMQGLELLAYFRNRAPLDDSGMPKDRFSAEMPDATLATLKIQPSEPRDSAVYFCASGLADTQYFGPGTRLTVL.

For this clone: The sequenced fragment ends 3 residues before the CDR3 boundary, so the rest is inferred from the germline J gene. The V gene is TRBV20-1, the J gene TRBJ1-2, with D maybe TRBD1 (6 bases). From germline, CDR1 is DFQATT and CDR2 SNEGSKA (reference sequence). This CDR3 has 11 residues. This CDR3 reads CSAREGGGYTF. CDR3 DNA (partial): TGCAGTGCTAGAGAAGGGGGAGGC.

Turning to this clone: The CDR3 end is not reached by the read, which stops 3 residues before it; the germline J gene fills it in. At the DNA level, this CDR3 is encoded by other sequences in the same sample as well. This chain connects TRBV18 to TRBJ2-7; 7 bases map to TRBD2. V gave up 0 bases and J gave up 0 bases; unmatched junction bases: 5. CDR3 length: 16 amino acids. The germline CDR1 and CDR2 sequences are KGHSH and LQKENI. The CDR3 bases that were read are TGTGCCAGCTCACCACCGGGGGGGGTGAGCTCCTACGAG. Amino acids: CASSPPGGVSSYE. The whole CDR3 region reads CASSPPGGVSSYEQYF.

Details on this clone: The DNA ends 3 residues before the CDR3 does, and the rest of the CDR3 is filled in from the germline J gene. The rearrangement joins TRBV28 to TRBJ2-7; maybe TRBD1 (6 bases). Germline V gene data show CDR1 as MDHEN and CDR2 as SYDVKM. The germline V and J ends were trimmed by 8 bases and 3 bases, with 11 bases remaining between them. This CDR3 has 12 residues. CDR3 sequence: CASSTGNYEQYF. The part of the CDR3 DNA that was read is TGTGCCAGCTCAACAGGGAACTACGAG. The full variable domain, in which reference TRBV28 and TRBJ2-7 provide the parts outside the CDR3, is DVKVTQSSRYLVKRTGEKVFLECVQDMDHENMFWYRQDPGLGLRLIYFSYDVKMKEKGDIPEGYSVSREKKERFSLILESASTNQTSMYLCASSTGNYEQYFGPGTRLTVT.

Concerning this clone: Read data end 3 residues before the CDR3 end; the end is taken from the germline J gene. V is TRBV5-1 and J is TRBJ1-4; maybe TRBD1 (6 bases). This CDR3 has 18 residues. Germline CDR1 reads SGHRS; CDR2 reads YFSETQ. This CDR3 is CASSFGGTMASGANVLFF. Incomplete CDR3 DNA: TGCGCCAGCAGCTTTGGTGGGACAATGGCCTCTGGGGCCAACGTA.

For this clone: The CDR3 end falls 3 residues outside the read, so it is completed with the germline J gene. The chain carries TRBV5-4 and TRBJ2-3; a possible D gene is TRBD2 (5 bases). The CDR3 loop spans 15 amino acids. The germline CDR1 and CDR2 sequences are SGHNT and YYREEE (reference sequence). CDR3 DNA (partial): TGTGCCAGCAGCTTGGGCGGGTTCTCGCAAGAGACG. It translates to CASSLGGFSQET. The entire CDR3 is CASSLGGFSQETQYF.

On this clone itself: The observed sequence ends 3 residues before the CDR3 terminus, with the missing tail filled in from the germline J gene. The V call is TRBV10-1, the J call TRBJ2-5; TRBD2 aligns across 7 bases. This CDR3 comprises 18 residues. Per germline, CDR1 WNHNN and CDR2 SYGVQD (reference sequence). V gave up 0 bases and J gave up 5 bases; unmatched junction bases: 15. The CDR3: CASSESAGSVGGMETQYF. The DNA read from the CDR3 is TGCGCCAGCAGTGAGTCTGCGGGCTCAGTGGGGGGGATGGAGACC.

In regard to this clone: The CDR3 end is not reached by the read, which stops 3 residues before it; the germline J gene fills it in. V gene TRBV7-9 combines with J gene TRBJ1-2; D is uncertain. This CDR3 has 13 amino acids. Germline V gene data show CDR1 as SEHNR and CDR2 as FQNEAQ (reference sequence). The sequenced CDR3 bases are TGTGCCAGCAGCTTGGGTAGCGGTAACGAC. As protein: CASSLGSGND. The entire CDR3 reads CASSLGSGNDYTF.

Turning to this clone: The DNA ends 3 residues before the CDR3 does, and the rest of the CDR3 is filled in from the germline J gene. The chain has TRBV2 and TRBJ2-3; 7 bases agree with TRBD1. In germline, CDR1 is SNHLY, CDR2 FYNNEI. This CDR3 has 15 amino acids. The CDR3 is CASSAGTAKGETQYF. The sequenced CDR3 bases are TGTGCCAGCAGTGCCGGGACAGCTAAGGGAGAGACG.

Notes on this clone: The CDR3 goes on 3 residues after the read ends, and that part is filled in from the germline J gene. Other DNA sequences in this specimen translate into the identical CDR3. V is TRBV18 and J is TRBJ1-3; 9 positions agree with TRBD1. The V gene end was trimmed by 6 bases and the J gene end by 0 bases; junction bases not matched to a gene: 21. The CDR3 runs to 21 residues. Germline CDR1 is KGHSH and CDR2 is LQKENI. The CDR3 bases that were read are TGTGCCAGCTCGCCATCACAGGGGGCAGGGGGTCGAGATATCTCTGGAAACACC. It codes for CASSPSQGAGGRDISGNT. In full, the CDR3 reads CASSPSQGAGGRDISGNTIYF.

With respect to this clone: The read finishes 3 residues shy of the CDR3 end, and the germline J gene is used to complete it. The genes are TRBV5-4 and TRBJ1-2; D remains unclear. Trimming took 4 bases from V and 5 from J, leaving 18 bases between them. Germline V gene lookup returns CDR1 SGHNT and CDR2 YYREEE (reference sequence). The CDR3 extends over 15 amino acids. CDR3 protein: CASSPERRTEYGYTF. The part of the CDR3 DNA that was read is TGTGCCAGCAGCCCCGAGCGGAGGACGGAATATGGC.

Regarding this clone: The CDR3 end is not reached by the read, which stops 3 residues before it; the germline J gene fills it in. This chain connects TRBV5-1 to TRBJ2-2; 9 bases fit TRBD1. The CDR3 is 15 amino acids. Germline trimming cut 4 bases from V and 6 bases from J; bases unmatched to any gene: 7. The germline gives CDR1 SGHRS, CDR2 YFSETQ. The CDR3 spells CASSEGTGYAGELFF. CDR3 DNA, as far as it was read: TGCGCCAGCAGCGAGGGGACAGGGTATGCCGGGGAG.

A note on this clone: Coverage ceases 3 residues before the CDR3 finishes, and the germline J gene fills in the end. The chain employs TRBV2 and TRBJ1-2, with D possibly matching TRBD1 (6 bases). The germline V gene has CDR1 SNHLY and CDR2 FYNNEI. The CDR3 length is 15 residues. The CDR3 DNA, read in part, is TGTGCCAGAAGAAGCGGGGGCATAAGCACAGATACC. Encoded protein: CARRSGGISTDT. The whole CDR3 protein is CARRSGGISTDTYTF.

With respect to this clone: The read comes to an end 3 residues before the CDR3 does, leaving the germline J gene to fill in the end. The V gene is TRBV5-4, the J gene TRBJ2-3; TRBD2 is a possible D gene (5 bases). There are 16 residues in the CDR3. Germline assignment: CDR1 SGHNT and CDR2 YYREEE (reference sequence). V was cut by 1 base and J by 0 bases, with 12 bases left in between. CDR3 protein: CASSLTGSPSTDTQYF. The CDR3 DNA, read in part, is TGTGCCAGCAGCTTGACGGGGTCACCTAGCACAGATACG.

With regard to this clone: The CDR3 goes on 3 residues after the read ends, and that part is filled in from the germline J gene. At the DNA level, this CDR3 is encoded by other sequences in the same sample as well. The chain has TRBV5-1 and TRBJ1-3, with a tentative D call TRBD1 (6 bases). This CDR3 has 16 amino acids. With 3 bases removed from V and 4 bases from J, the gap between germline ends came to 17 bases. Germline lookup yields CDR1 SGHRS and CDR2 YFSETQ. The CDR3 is CASSSSPGQAGNTIYF. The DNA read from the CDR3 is TGCGCCAGCAGCTCGTCACCGGGACAAGCAGGAAACACC.